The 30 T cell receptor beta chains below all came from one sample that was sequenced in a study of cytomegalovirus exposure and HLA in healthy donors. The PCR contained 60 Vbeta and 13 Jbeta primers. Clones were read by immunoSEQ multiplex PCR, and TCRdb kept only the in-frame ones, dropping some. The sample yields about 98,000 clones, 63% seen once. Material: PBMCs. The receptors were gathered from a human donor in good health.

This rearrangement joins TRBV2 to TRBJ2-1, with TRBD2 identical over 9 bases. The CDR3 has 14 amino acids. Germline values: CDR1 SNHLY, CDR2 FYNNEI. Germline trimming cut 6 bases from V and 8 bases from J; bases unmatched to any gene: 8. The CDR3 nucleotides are TGTGCCAGCAGACGTAGCGGGAGTGGAGATGAGCAGTTCTTC. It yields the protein CASRRSGSGDEQFF.

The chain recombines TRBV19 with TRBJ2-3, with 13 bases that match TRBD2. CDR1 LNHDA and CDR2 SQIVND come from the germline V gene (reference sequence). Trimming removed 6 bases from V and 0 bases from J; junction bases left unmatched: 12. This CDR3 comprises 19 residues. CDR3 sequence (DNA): TGTGCCAGTAGCTCGTCGAGGACTAGCGGGAGAGGGAGCACAGATACGCAGTATTTT. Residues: CASSSSRTSGRGSTDTQYF.

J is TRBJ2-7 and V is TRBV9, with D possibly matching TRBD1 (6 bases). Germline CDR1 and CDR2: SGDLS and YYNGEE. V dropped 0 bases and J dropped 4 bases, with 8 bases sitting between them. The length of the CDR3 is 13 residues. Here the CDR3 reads CASSVDQGYEQYF. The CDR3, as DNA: TGTGCCAGCAGCGTAGATCAGGGGTACGAGCAGTACTTC.

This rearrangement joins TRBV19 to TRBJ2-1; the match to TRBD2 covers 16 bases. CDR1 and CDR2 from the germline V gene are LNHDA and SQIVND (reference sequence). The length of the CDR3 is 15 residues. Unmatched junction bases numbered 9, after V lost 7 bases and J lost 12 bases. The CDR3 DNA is TGTGCCAGTACCCCCGGGACTAGCGGGAGGGTGGGGCAGTTCTTC. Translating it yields CASTPGTSGRVGQFF.

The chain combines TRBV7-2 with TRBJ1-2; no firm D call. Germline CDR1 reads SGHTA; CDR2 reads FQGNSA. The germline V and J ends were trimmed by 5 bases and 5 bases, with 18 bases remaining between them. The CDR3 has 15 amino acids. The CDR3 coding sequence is TGTGCCAGCAGCCGCTGGGGAGCTCCCATGTATGGCTACACCTTC. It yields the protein CASSRWGAPMYGYTF.

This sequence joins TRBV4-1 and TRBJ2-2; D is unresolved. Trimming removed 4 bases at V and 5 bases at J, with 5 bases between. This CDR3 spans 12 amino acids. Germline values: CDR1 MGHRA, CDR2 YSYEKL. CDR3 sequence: CASSLITGELFF. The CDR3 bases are TGCGCCAGCAGCCTAATTACCGGGGAGCTGTTTTTT.

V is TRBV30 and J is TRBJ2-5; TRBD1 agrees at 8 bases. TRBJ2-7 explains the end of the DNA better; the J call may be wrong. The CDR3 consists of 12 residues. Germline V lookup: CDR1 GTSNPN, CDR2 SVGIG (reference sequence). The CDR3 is CASSGGPYEQYF. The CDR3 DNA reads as TGTGCCAGTTCAGGGGGCCCCTACGAGCAGTACTTC.

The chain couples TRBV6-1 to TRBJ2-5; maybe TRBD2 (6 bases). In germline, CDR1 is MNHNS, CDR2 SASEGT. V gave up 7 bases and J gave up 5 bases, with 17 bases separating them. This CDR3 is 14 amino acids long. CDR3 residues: CASTPTRAYETQYF. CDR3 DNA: TGTGCCAGCACTCCGACTAGGGCCTATGAGACCCAGTACTTC.

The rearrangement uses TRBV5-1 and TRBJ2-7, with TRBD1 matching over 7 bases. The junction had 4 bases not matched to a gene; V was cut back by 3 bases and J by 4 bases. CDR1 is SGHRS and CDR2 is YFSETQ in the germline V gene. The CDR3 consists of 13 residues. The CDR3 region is CASSWGTDYEQYF. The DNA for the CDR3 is TGCGCCAGCAGCTGGGGGACAGATTACGAGCAGTACTTC. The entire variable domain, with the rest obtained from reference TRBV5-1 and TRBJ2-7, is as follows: KAGVTQTPRYLIKTRGQQVTLSCSPISGHRSVSWYQQTPGQGLQFLFEYFSETQRNKGNFPGRFSGRQFSNSRSEMNVSTLELGDSALYLCASSWGTDYEQYFGPGTRLTVT.

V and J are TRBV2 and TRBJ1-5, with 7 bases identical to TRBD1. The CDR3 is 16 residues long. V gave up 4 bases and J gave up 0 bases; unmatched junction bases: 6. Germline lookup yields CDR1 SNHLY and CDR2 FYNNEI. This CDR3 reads CASSGQTGLSNQPQHF. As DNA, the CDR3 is TGTGCCAGCAGTGGACAGACAGGGCTTAGCAATCAGCCCCAGCATTTT.

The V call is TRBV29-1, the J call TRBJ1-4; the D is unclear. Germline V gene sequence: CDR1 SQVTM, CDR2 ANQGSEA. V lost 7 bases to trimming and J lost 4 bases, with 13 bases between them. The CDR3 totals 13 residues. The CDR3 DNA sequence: TGCAGCGCCCGCCGCGGGCTTAATGAAAAACTGTTTTTT. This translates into CSARRGLNEKLFF.

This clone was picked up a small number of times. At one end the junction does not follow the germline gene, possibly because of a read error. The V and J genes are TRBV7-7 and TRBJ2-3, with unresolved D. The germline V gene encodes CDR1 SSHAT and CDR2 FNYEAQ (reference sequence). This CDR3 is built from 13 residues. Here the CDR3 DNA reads TGTGCTAGCAGCTTAGACCTAACAGATACGCAGTATTTT. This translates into CASSLDLTDTQYF.

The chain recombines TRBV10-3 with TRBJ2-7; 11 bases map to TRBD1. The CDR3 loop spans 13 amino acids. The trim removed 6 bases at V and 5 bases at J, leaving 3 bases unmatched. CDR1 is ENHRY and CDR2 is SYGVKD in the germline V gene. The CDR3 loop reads CAIRGTGGDEQYF. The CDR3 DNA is TGTGCCATCAGAGGGACAGGGGGAGACGAGCAGTACTTC.

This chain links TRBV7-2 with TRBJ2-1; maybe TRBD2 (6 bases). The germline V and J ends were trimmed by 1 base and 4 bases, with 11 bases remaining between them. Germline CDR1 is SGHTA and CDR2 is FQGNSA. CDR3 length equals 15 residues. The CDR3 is CASSLDGGSYNEQFF. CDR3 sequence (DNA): TGTGCCAGCAGCTTAGACGGAGGGTCTTACAATGAGCAGTTCTTC.

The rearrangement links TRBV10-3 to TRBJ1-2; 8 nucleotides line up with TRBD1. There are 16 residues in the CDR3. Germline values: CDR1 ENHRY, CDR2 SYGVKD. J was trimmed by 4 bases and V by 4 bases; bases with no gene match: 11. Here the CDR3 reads CAISAPTTGGAYGYTF. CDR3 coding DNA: TGTGCCATCAGTGCCCCCACCACAGGGGGTGCCTATGGCTACACCTTC.

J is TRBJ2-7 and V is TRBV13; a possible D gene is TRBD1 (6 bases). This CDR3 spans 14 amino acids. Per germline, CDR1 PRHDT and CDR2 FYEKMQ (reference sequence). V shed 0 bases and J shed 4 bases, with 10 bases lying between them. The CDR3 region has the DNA TGTGCCAGCAGCTTAGGCAGGGGTCCGTACGAGCAGTACTTC. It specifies CASSLGRGPYEQYF.

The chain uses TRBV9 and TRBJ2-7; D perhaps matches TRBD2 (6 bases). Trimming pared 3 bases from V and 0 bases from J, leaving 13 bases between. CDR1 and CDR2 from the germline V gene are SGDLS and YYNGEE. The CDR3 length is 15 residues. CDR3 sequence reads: CASSAGLLSSYEQYF. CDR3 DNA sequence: TGTGCCAGCAGCGCGGGACTCTTGAGCTCCTACGAGCAGTACTTC.

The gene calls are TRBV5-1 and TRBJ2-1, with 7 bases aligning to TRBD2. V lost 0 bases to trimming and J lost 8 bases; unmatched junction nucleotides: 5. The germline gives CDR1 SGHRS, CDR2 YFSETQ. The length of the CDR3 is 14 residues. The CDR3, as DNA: TGCGCCAGCAGCTTGGGGACTAGTTTCGATGAGCAGTTCTTC. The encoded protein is CASSLGTSFDEQFF.

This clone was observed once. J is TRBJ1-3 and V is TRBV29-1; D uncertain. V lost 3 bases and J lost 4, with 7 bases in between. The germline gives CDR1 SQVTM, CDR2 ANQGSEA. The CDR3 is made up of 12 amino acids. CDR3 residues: CSVDSGGNTIYF. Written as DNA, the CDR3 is TGCAGCGTTGATTCGGGGGGAAACACCATATATTTT.

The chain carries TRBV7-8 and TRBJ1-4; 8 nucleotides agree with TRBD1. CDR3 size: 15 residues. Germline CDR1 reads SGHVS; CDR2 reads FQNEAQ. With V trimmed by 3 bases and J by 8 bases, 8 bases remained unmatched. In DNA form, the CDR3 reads TGTGCCAGCAGCTTCCTCGGACAGGGCGGAGAAAAACTGTTTTTT. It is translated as CASSFLGQGGEKLFF.

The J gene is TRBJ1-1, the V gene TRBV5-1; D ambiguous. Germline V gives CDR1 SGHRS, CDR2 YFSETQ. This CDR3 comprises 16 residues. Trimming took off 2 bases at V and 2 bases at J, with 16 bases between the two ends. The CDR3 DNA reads TGCGCCAGCAGCTTAGGCACCCAGAGGGTTAACACTGAAGCTTTCTTT. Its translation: CASSLGTQRVNTEAFF.

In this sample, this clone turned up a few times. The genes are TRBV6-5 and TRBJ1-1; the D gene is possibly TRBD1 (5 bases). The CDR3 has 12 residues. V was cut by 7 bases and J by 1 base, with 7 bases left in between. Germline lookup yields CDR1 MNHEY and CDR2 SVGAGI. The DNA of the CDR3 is TGTGCCAGCAATGGACAGAACACTGAAGCTTTCTTT. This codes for CASNGQNTEAFF.

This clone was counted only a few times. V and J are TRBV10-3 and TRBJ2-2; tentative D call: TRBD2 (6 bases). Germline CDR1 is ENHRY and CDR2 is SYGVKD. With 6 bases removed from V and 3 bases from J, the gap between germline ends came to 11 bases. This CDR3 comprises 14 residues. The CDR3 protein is CAIRRGGDTGELFF. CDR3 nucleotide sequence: TGTGCCATCAGGAGGGGAGGCGACACCGGGGAGCTGTTTTTT.

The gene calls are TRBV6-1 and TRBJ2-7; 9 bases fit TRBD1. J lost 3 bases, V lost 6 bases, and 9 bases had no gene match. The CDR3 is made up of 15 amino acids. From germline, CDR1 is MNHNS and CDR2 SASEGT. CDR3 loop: CASREFGTGSYEQYF. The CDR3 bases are TGTGCCAGCAGGGAGTTCGGGACAGGGAGCTACGAGCAGTACTTC.

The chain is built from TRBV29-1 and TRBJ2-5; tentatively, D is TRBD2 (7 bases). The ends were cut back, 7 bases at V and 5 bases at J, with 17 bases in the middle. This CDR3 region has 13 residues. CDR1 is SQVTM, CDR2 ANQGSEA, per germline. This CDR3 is CSARGGVGETQYF. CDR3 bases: TGCAGCGCGCGAGGGGGGGTTGGGGAGACCCAGTACTTC. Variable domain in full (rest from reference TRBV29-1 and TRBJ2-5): SAVISQKPSRDICQRGTSLTIQCQVDSQVTMMFWYRQQPGQSLTLIATANQGSEATYESGFVIDKFPISRPNLTFSTLTVSNMSPEDSSIYLCSARGGVGETQYFGPGTRLLVL.

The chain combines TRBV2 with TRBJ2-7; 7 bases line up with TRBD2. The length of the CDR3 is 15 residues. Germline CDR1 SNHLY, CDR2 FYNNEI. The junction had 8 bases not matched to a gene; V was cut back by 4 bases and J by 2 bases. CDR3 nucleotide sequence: TGTGCCAGCAGTGGGGGGTCTAGCGGACCCTACGAGCAGTACTTC. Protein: CASSGGSSGPYEQYF.

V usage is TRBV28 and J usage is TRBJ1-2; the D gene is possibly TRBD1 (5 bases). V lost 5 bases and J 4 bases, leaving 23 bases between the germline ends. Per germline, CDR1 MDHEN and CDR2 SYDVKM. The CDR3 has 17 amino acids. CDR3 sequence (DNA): TGTGCCAGCAGTCCCTATAGGGCTAACACCGGGGGCTATGGCTACACCTTC. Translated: CASSPYRANTGGYGYTF.

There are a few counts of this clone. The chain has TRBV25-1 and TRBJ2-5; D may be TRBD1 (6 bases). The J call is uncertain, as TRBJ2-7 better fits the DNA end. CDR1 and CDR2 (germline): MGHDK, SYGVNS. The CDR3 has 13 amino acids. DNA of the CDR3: TGTGCCAGCAGTGAGACAGGAAGGTACGAGCAGTACTTC. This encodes CASSETGRYEQYF.

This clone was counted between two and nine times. Here the CDR3 DNA reads TGTGCCAGTAGTATATGGGGGCGAAATCAGCCCCAGCATTTT. Encoded protein: CASSIWGRNQPQHF. The chain is built from TRBV19 and TRBJ1-5; TRBD1 might be the D (6 bases). Trimming removed 2 bases at V and 4 bases at J, with 9 bases between. Germline CDR1 LNHDA, CDR2 SQIVND (reference sequence). This CDR3 comprises 14 residues. The full variable domain, rest sourced from reference TRBV19 and TRBJ1-5, is DGGITQSPKYLFRKEGQNVTLSCEQNLNHDAMYWYRQDPGQGLRLIYYSQIVNDFQKGDIAEGYSVSREKKESFPLTVTSAQKNPTAFYLCASSIWGRNQPQHFGDGTRLSIL.

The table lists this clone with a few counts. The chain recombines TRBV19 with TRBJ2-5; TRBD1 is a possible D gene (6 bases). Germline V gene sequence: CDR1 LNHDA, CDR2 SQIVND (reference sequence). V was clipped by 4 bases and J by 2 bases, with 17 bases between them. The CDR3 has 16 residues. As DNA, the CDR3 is TGTGCCAGTAGTACCAGGGGCGACAGCGTACAAGAGACCCAGTACTTC. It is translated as CASSTRGDSVQETQYF.